The 23 T cell receptor beta chains below all came from one sample that was sequenced in a study of T cell repertoires in cytomegalovirus infection. TCRdb re-analysed the reads in MiXCR, keeping a single row per CDR3 protein. The top ten hold roughly 15% of the sample, which has 350,000 to 550,000 distinct CDR3 sequences, roughly a third seen once. The sequenced sample consisted of PBMCs. The receptors originated from a human donor in good health (CMV status not recorded). Some clones in this sample may be carry-over from other donors' samples.

The chain recombines TRBV11-1 with TRBJ2-1; 14 bases line up with TRBD2. The germline V gene encodes CDR1 SGHAT and CDR2 FQDESV (reference sequence). V gave up 5 bases and J gave up 0 bases; unmatched junction bases: 12. The CDR3 runs to 20 residues. In nucleotides, the CDR3 is TGTGCCAGCAGCCGAGGACTAGCGGGGGGCCGAGCGGGCTCCTACAATGAGCAGTTCTTC. Its protein product is CASSRGLAGGRAGSYNEQFF.

The table lists this clonotype with a few counts. The chain recombines TRBV7-9 with TRBJ1-6; D is unresolved. Germline-derived CDR1 and CDR2 are SEHNR and FQNEAQ (reference sequence). V was clipped by 1 base and J by 11 bases, with 12 bases between them. The CDR3 spans 14 residues. The CDR3 reads CASSLGITGAPLHF. The DNA for the CDR3 is TGTGCCAGCAGCTTAGGGATCACCGGGGCACCCCTCCACTTT.

The chain links TRBV28 to TRBJ1-4; the D is unclear. The germline V gene encodes CDR1 MDHEN and CDR2 SYDVKM. V lost 7 bases and J lost 2, with 11 bases in between. The CDR3 is 14 amino acids. CDR3 sequence: CASTPGWTNEKLFF. The CDR3 DNA is TGTGCCAGCACCCCGGGGTGGACTAATGAAAAACTGTTTTTT.

The chain combines TRBV29-1 with TRBJ2-7; D remains unclear. Deletions cut 3 bases from V and 2 bases from J, with 5 bases between. Germline assignment: CDR1 SQVTM and CDR2 ANQGSEA. The CDR3 consists of 11 residues. The DNA of the CDR3 is TGCAGCGTTGAGGTCACCTACGAGCAGTACTTC. Translation: CSVEVTYEQYF.

This clonotype was recorded at least ten times. This sequence joins TRBV7-3 and TRBJ2-3; D tentatively reads TRBD1 or TRBD2 (5 bases each). CDR1 is SGHTA and CDR2 is FQGTGA in the germline V gene. The CDR3 is made up of 14 amino acids. Deletions cut 5 bases from V and 4 bases from J, with 13 bases between. CDR3: CASSKRGGPDTQYF. CDR3 DNA: TGTGCCAGCAGCAAACGGGGCGGCCCAGATACGCAGTATTTT.

J is TRBJ1-5 and V is TRBV20-1; perhaps TRBD1 as D (5 bases). The CDR3 totals 14 residues. The ends were cut back, 5 bases at V and 0 bases at J, with 11 bases in the middle. Germline V gene sequence: CDR1 DFQATT, CDR2 SNEGSKA (reference sequence). The CDR3 DNA sequence: TGCAGTGCTCGAGGGGATCATAGCAATCAGCCCCAGCATTTT. It specifies CSARGDHSNQPQHF.

With regard to this clonotype: Compared with germline, one end of the junction differs, possibly owing to a read error. This sequence joins TRBV28 and TRBJ2-7; D remains ambiguous. Per the germline V gene, CDR1 is MDHEN and CDR2 is SYDVKM. The CDR3 sequence is 14 residues long. This chain's CDR3 is CASNPPGPSSEQYF. As DNA, the CDR3 is TGTGCCAGCAACCCACCCGGGCCGTCCTCCGAGCAGTACTTC.

The chain has TRBV6-8 and TRBJ2-7; weak D call: TRBD1 (6 bases). There are 16 residues in the CDR3. Looked up from germline, CDR1 is MNHGY and CDR2 is SAAAGT. Trimming removed 0 bases at V and 4 bases at J, with 16 bases between. The CDR3 is CASSYSRTDRGYEQYF. The CDR3, as DNA: TGTGCCAGCAGTTACTCGAGAACGGACAGAGGGTACGAGCAGTACTTC.

The rearrangement joins TRBV11-2 to TRBJ1-6; TRBD1 aligns across 9 bases. Germline V gives CDR1 SGHAT, CDR2 FQNNGV. The CDR3 contains 15 residues. V was pared by 3 bases and J by 10 bases, with 7 bases of the junction left unmatched. DNA of the CDR3: TGTGCCAGCAGCTTTAAAGGGACAGGGATGTCACCCCTCCACTTT. Its translation: CASSFKGTGMSPLHF. The full variable domain, rest sourced from reference TRBV11-2 and TRBJ1-6, is EAGVAQSPRYKIIEKRQSVAFWCNPISGHATLYWYQQILGQGPKLLIQFQNNGVVDDSQLPKDRFSAERLKGVDSTLKIQPAKLEDSAVYLCASSFKGTGMSPLHFGNGTRLTVT.

As for this clonotype: No conserved phenylalanine or tryptophan ends this CDR3, so it is likely a read error. The chain couples TRBV5-1 to TRBJ2-1; 9 nucleotides line up with TRBD1. The CDR3 runs 17 residues. Looked up from germline, CDR1 is SGHRS and CDR2 is YFSETQ. J was trimmed by 4 bases and V by 4 bases; bases with no gene match: 12. The CDR3 sequence: CASSLKAGTGSYNEQFL. For the CDR3, the DNA is TGCGCCAGCAGCCTAAAGGCCGGGACAGGGTCATACAATGAGCAGTTCTTA.

The V gene is TRBV5-1, the J gene TRBJ1-1; D unclear. Germline CDR1 is SGHRS and CDR2 is YFSETQ. The CDR3 is 18 amino acids. Trimming removed 4 bases at V and 1 base at J, with 23 bases between. This CDR3 reads CASSPQKGTLSSNTEAFF. CDR3 in DNA: TGCGCCAGCAGCCCCCAAAAAGGAACCCTGAGTTCGAACACTGAAGCTTTCTTT.

This clonotype has a handful of counts. This chain uses TRBV24-1 with TRBJ2-1; the D gene is possibly TRBD2 (5 bases). CDR1 is KGHDR, CDR2 SFDVKD, per germline. This CDR3 has 13 amino acids. Trimming removed 8 bases at V and 8 bases at J, with 15 bases between. For the CDR3, the DNA is TGTGCCACCATCGGAGGTTCCGGCCATGAGCAGTTCTTC. Its protein is CATIGGSGHEQFF.

This clonotype was seen repeatedly, ten times or more. This chain joins TRBV7-8 and TRBJ2-1; perhaps D is TRBD1 or TRBD2 (5 bases each). Germline V lookup: CDR1 SGHVS, CDR2 FQNEAQ. Deletions cut 4 bases from V and 7 bases from J, with 14 bases between. CDR3 length: 14 amino acids. The CDR3 is CASSSGTGRNEQFF. DNA of the CDR3: TGTGCCAGCAGCTCCGGGACGGGTAGGAATGAGCAGTTCTTC.

The V and J genes are TRBV20-1 and TRBJ2-5, with D unresolved. Deletions cut 6 bases from V and 5 bases from J, with 16 bases between. The CDR3 loop spans 13 amino acids. Per the germline V gene, CDR1 is DFQATT and CDR2 is SNEGSKA (reference sequence). In nucleotides, the CDR3 is TGCAGTGCCAACCCCGGAGAGAGGGAGACCCAGTACTTC. Its translation is CSANPGERETQYF.

This clonotype has only a few counts. V usage is TRBV6-2 or TRBV6-3 and J usage is TRBJ2-7, with D perhaps being TRBD1 or TRBD2 (5 bases each). Germline lookup yields CDR1 MNHEY and CDR2 SVGEGT. V lost 6 bases to trimming and J lost 5 bases, with 23 bases between them. The length of the CDR3 is 16 residues. The CDR3 nucleotides read TGTGCCAGCAGACCCCTCAATGGATGGGACCCCCACGAGCAGTACTTC. Its translation: CASRPLNGWDPHEQYF.

For this clonotype: This may arise from a read error, as a much more abundant clone is one base away. V is TRBV2 and J is TRBJ2-7; D unclear. The V end lost 5 bases, the J end lost 3 bases, and 5 bases lay between the germline ends. The germline gives CDR1 SNHLY, CDR2 FYNNEI. This CDR3 has 11 residues. In DNA, the CDR3 is TGTGCCAGCAGTCATCACTACGAGCAGTACTTC. It encodes CASSHHYEQYF.

Turning to this clonotype: The CDR3 end shows no conserved phenylalanine or tryptophan, and so a read error is likely. V is TRBV19 and J is TRBJ2-6, with 7 positions matching TRBD1. Germline V gene sequence: CDR1 LNHDA, CDR2 SQIVND (reference sequence). The CDR3 covers 17 residues. J was trimmed by 3 bases and V by 0 bases; bases with no gene match: 5. The CDR3 protein is CASSIDLTGFGANVLTL. CDR3 nucleotide sequence: TGTGCCAGTAGTATAGACCTGACAGGGTTTGGGGCCAACGTCCTGACTTTA.

This clonotype was seen a handful of times. This chain uses TRBV20-1 with TRBJ2-5; TRBD2 matches at 9 bases. V dropped 5 bases and J dropped 4; count of bases not matched to a gene: 5. Germline-derived CDR1 and CDR2 are DFQATT and SNEGSKA (reference sequence). CDR3 length: 13 residues. CDR3 sequence reads: CSAWRAGGETQYF. CDR3 DNA: TGCAGTGCTTGGCGAGCGGGGGGAGAGACCCAGTACTTC.

This clonotype appeared many times. The J gene is TRBJ1-2, the V gene TRBV7-9, with TRBD1 as a possible D gene (6 bases). V lost 5 bases and J lost 4, with 11 bases in between. Per germline, CDR1 SEHNR and CDR2 FQNEAQ (reference sequence). The CDR3 runs 13 residues. The CDR3: CASSTGTIYGYTF. CDR3 coding DNA: TGTGCCAGCAGCACAGGGACCATCTATGGCTACACCTTC.

The genes are TRBV6-2 or TRBV6-3 and TRBJ2-5, with D possibly matching TRBD2 (6 bases). The CDR3 extends over 13 amino acids. V lost 6 bases and J 0 bases, leaving 8 bases between the germline ends. Germline loops: CDR1 MNHEY, CDR2 SVGEGT. CDR3 residues: CASRWEDQETQYF. CDR3 nucleotide sequence: TGTGCCAGCAGATGGGAGGACCAAGAGACCCAGTACTTC.

The V gene is TRBV6-2 or TRBV6-3, the J gene TRBJ2-2, with D perhaps being TRBD1 or TRBD2 (7 bases each). Per germline, CDR1 MNHEY and CDR2 SVGEGT. There are 15 residues in the CDR3. The V and J ends lost 8 bases and 4 bases respectively, with 17 bases between them. The CDR3 protein is CASGEGARVTGELFF. The DNA of the CDR3 is TGTGCCAGCGGGGAGGGGGCGCGGGTCACCGGGGAGCTGTTTTTT.

This clonotype has ten or more counts. The CDR3 loop is CASSRGGSSYNEQFF. CDR3 coding DNA: TGTGCCAGCAGCCGAGGCGGGAGCTCCTACAATGAGCAGTTCTTC. This chain uses TRBV7-2 with TRBJ2-1; 7 bases fit TRBD2. J gave up 0 bases and V 5 bases, and 4 bases lay outside the gene matches. The CDR3 has 15 amino acids. Germline lookup yields CDR1 SGHTA and CDR2 FQGNSA.

The J gene is TRBJ2-1, the V gene TRBV6-5; 7 bases are a match to TRBD2. Germline CDR1 MNHEY, CDR2 SVGAGI. Trimming removed 6 bases from V and 2 bases from J; junction bases left unmatched: 4. This CDR3 is 14 amino acids long. CDR3 sequence reads: CASRGGGAYNEQFF. Written as DNA, the CDR3 is TGTGCCAGCAGGGGCGGGGGAGCCTACAATGAGCAGTTCTTC.